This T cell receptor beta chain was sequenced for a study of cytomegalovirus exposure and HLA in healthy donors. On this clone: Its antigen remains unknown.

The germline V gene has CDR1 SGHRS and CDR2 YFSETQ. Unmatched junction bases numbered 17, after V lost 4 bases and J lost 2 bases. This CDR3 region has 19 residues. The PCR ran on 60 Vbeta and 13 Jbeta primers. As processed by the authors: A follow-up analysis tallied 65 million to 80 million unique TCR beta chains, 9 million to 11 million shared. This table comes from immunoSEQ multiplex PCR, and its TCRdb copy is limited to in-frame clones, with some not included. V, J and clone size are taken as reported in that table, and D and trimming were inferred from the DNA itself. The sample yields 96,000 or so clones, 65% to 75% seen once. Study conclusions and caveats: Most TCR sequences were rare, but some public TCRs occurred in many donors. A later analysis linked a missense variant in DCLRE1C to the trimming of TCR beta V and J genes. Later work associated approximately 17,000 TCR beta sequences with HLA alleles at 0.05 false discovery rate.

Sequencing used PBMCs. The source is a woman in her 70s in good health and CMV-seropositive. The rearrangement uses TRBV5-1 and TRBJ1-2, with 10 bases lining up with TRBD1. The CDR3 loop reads CASSPRQGAVPASNYGYTF. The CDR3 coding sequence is TGCGCCAGCAGCCCTCGACAGGGGGCGGTTCCCGCCTCCAACTATGGCTACACCTTC.